This T cell receptor (beta chain) was observed in a study of OX40 agonist ivuxolimab in advanced cancers. General observations from the study: At doses 0.1 to 3.0 mg/kg, CD4+ and CD8+ clones expanded.

Germline V CDR1 and CDR2: SGHNT, YENEEA. This CDR3 has 13 amino acids. V lost 8 bases to trimming and J lost 4 bases, with 15 bases between them. Data came from immunoSEQ multiplex PCR; TCRdb stores just in-frame clones and leaves some out. Found here are 80,000 to 100,000 clones, roughly 88% of them singletons; the top ten hold about 1.6%. Sampled blood was obtained at baseline, cycle 4 day 1, and cycle 7 day 1. Remarks on this clone: The antigen remains undetermined.

The TCR originated in an adult with an advanced solid tumor such as melanoma, head and neck, liver or kidney cancer. The chain employs TRBV11-3 and TRBJ2-7, with a weak D call TRBD1 (5 bases). The source material was CD4+ or CD8+ T cells sorted from blood, sampled in a trial of the OX40 agonist ivuxolimab. The CDR3 nucleotides are TGTGCCAGCGGGGTCGAAAGGGGATACGAGCAGTACTTC. As protein: CASGVERGYEQYF.